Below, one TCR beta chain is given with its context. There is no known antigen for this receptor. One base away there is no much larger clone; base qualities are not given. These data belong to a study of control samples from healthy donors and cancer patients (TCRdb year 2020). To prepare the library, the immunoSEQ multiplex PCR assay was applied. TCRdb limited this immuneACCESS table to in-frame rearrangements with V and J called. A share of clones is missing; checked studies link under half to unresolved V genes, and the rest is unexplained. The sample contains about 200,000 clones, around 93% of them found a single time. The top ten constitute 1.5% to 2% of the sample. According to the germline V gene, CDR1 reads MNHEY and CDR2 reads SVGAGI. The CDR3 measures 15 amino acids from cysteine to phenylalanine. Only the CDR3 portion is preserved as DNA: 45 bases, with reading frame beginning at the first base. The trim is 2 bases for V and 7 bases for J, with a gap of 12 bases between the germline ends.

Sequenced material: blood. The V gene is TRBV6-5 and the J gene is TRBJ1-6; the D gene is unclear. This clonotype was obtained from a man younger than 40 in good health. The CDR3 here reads CASSYDHRRNSPLHF. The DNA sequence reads TGTGCCAGCAGTTACGACCATAGACGCAATTCACCCCTCCACTTT.